This is a list of T cell receptor beta chains from one sample in a study of cytomegalovirus exposure and HLA in healthy donors. Clones were read by immunoSEQ multiplex PCR, and TCRdb kept only the in-frame ones, dropping some. The table lists about 190,000 clones, roughly 80% of them singletons. The sequenced sample was PBMCs. These receptors came from a man aged 40-49 years in good health and CMV-seropositive. The CDR3 runs from the conserved cysteine through the conserved F or W. The D gene is left open where the match is weak. Clone size is stated in some rows and not others, as once, few, many or a class when expanded.

TRBJ2-5 | . | TRBV6-1 | . | CASSATGGETQYF | TGTGCCAGCAGTGCTACAGGTGGTGAGACCCAGTACTTC
TRBJ2-5 | . | TRBV7-9 | . | CASSLSRAAKDLETQYF | TGTGCCAGCAGCCTAAGCCGAGCTGCAAAAGATCTAGAGACCCAGTACTTC
TRBJ1-5 | . | TRBV5-1 | . | CASSLDSPYSNQPQHF | TGCGCCAGCAGCTTGGACAGCCCCTATAGCAATCAGCCCCAGCATTTT
TRBJ2-7 | . | TRBV19 | . | CASSIDRAGGEQYF | TGTGCCAGTAGTATAGACAGGGCCGGGGGCGAGCAGTACTTC
TRBJ2-2 | . | TRBV7-8 | . | CASRQGANTGELFF | TGTGCCAGCAGACAGGGAGCGAACACCGGGGAGCTGTTTTTT
TRBJ2-2 | . | TRBV29-1 | . | CSVLDSLWTGELFF | TGCAGCGTTCTGGACAGCCTGTGGACCGGGGAGCTGTTTTTT
TRBJ1-1 | . | TRBV25-1 | TRBD1 | CASSELDRDSEAFF | TGTGCCAGCAGTGAACTTGACAGGGACTCTGAAGCTTTCTTT
TRBJ2-1 | . | TRBV30 | TRBD2 | CARGGGFNEQFF | TGTGCGCGGGGCGGGGGGTTCAATGAGCAGTTCTTC
TRBJ1-3 | . | TRBV30 | . | CAWSPGQQADTIYF | TGTGCCTGGAGTCCAGGACAGCAGGCGGACACCATATATTTT
TRBJ2-1 | few | TRBV7-7 | TRBD2 | CASSLNSPSGYNEQFF | TGTGCTAGCAGCTTAAACTCTCCTAGCGGCTACAATGAGCAGTTCTTC
TRBJ2-7 | . | TRBV25-1 | . | CASSSRDVRSSYEQYF | TGTGCCAGCAGTTCGCGGGACGTAAGAAGCTCCTACGAGCAGTACTTC
TRBJ2-7 | . | TRBV11-1 | . | CASSFRQGSAREQYF | TGTGCCAGCAGCTTTCGTCAGGGATCGGCGAGGGAGCAGTACTTC
TRBJ1-3 | once | TRBV7-2 | TRBD1 | CASSLLQGTGNTIYF | TGTGCCAGCAGCCTACTACAGGGGACTGGAAACACCATATATTTT
TRBJ2-3 | . | TRBV28 | . | CASRRGGSTDTQYF | TGTGCCAGCAGAAGAGGGGGAAGCACAGATACGCAGTATTTT
TRBJ2-5 | . | TRBV7-2 | . | CASSPAGEAQYF | TGTGCCAGCAGCCCCGCTGGAGAGGCCCAGTACTTC
TRBJ1-3 | . | TRBV9 | TRBD1 | CASSVDRGRVGNTIYF | TGCGCCAGCAGCGTAGACAGGGGGCGCGTTGGAAACACCATATATTTT
TRBJ2-1 | . | TRBV6-5 | . | CASSLRGLRGNEQFF | TGTGCCAGCAGTTTGAGGGGCCTCAGGGGAAATGAGCAGTTCTTC
TRBJ1-5 | . | TRBV7-8 | . | CASSPEGVYSNQPQHF | TGTGCCAGCAGCCCGGAAGGGGTCTATAGCAATCAGCCCCAGCATTTT
TRBJ1-3 | . | TRBV7-2 | . | CASSIKGAGNTIYF | TGTGCCAGCAGCATAAAGGGGGCTGGAAACACCATATATTTT
TRBJ2-7 | . | TRBV5-4 | . | CASSRSGTPYEQYF | TGTGCCAGCAGCCGGTCCGGGACTCCCTACGAGCAGTACTTC
TRBJ1-3 | . | TRBV27 | . | CASSRAGDGNTIYF | TGTGCCAGCAGCCGGGCGGGTGACGGAAACACCATATATTTT
TRBJ1-2 | . | TRBV25-1 | . | CASSDDKRGGYGYTF | TGTGCCAGCAGTGATGATAAGAGAGGGGGCTATGGCTACACCTTC
TRBJ1-2 | . | TRBV7-2 | . | CASSLRTGIIGYGYTF | TGTGCCAGCAGCTTGAGGACCGGGATTATCGGCTATGGCTACACCTTC
TRBJ1-1 | . | TRBV18 | TRBD1 | CASSPRDRVTEAFF | TGTGCCAGCTCACCCCGGGACAGGGTTACTGAAGCTTTCTTT
TRBJ2-1 | . | TRBV15 | . | CATSRDRRENNEQFF | TGTGCCACCAGCAGAGATCGCAGGGAAAACAATGAGCAGTTCTTC
TRBJ1-4 | once | TRBV10-3 | TRBD1 | CAIGQGSEKLFF | TGTGCCATCGGACAGGGGTCTGAAAAACTGTTTTTT
TRBJ2-7 | few | TRBV7-9 | TRBD1 | CASSWGQVDYEQYF | TGTGCCAGCAGCTGGGGACAGGTGGACTACGAGCAGTACTTC
TRBJ2-1 | . | TRBV5-1 | TRBD2 | CASSSGASGGFNEQFF | TGCGCCAGCAGCTCCGGCGCTAGCGGGGGGTTCAATGAGCAGTTCTTC
TRBJ1-2 | . | TRBV25-1 | . | CASSVAKNYGYTF | TGTGCCAGCAGTGTAGCAAAAAACTATGGCTACACCTTC
TRBJ2-2 | . | TRBV18 | . | CASSPVSSPTGELFF | TGTGCCAGCTCACCAGTATCGTCCCCCACCGGGGAGCTGTTTTTT
TRBJ2-7 | . | TRBV7-2 | . | CASSWRDGSYEQYF | TGTGCCAGCAGCTGGCGGGACGGCTCCTACGAGCAGTACTTC
TRBJ1-2 | . | TRBV15 | TRBD1 | CATSGGQGGRGYTF | TGTGCCACCAGCGGAGGACAGGGAGGCCGTGGCTACACCTTC
TRBJ1-5 | . | TRBV28 | . | CASSSAGDQPQHF | TGTGCCAGCAGCTCTGCAGGGGATCAGCCCCAGCATTTT
TRBJ1-4 | . | TRBV5-8 | TRBD1 | CASSRTTGVDEKLFF | TGTGCCAGCAGCCGAACGACAGGGGTAGATGAAAAACTGTTTTTT
TRBJ1-1 | . | TRBV19 | . | CASSPDWGGVETEAFF | TGTGCCAGTAGTCCAGACTGGGGAGGAGTAGAGACTGAAGCTTTCTTT
TRBJ1-2 | . | TRBV6-5 | TRBD1 | CASGYRGKNYGYTF | TGTGCCAGCGGGTACAGGGGAAAAAACTATGGCTACACCTTC
TRBJ2-4 | . | TRBV7-9 | TRBD1 | CASSFMVGQGSLAKNIQYF | TGTGCCAGCAGCTTTATGGTCGGACAGGGGTCCCTAGCCAAAAACATTCAGTACTTC
TRBJ1-3 | few | TRBV4-3 | . | CASTPGVGAGNTIYF | TGCGCCAGCACCCCCGGGGTTGGGGCTGGAAACACCATATATTTT
TRBJ1-2 | few | TRBV19 | . | CASSMTENYGYTF | TGTGCCAGTAGTATGACGGAGAACTATGGCTACACCTTC
TRBJ1-2 | . | TRBV5-4 | TRBD1 | CASSHPGQEYYGYTF | TGTGCCAGCAGCCACCCGGGACAGGAGTACTATGGCTACACCTTC
TRBJ1-1 | once | TRBV9 | TRBD1 | CASSGGDRGTEAFF | TGTGCCAGCAGCGGGGGGGACAGGGGCACTGAAGCTTTCTTT
TRBJ1-1 | . | TRBV28 | . | CASQGTEAFF | TGTGCCAGCCAGGGCACTGAAGCTTTCTTT
TRBJ2-7 | few | TRBV6-1 | TRBD1 | CASSSGTGGEGEQYF | TGTGCCAGCAGCTCCGGGACAGGGGGCGAAGGCGAGCAGTACTTC
TRBJ1-1 | . | TRBV6-6 | . | CASSFGGKNTEAFF | TGTGCCAGCAGTTTTGGAGGGAAGAACACTGAAGCTTTCTTT
TRBJ1-5 | . | TRBV10-1 | . | CASSLSRNQPQHF | TGCGCCAGCAGCTTAAGCCGCAATCAGCCCCAGCATTTT
TRBJ2-7 | . | TRBV5-1 | TRBD1 | CASSPGTGIYEQYF | TGCGCCAGCAGCCCTGGGACAGGGATCTACGAGCAGTACTTC
TRBJ2-7 | few | TRBV27 | TRBD1 | CASSPRTGVSSYEQYF | TGTGCCAGCAGTCCGAGGACAGGGGTAAGCTCCTACGAGCAGTACTTC
TRBJ1-1 | . | TRBV5-1 | . | CASSTPGRTEAFF | TGCGCCAGCAGCACCCCCGGGAGGACTGAAGCTTTCTTT